These 29 T cell receptor beta chains share one sample of origin, sequenced in a study of vaccination effects on CD4 cells after COVID-19. Sequenced by immunoSEQ multiplex PCR; TCRdb stores in-frame clones only, minus some. The data hold about 45,000 clones, with around 70% observed a single time. These receptors have no known antigen. Following culture for roughly 10 days, CD4+ T cells were isolated. Subjects were given two BNT162b2 or mRNA-1273 vaccine doses. The sample consisted of CD4+ T cells from PBMCs cultured without peptide, taken after COVID-19 vaccination. Receptors were obtained from a human donor who received a COVID-19 vaccine.

The rearrangement joins TRBV24-1 to TRBJ2-1; D possibly corresponds to TRBD2 (6 bases). Germline V lookup: CDR1 KGHDR, CDR2 SFDVKD. Trimming removed 0 bases at V and 9 bases at J, with 11 bases between. This CDR3 has 14 residues. The CDR3 loop reads CATSDLETRAEQFF. The CDR3 coding sequence is TGTGCCACCAGTGATTTGGAGACTAGGGCTGAGCAGTTCTTC.

This clone was detected a few times. The V call is TRBV18, the J call TRBJ1-1, with D tentatively TRBD1 (5 bases). CDR1 and CDR2 from the germline V gene are KGHSH and LQKENI. V lost 2 bases, J lost 7 bases, and 11 bases lay in between. This CDR3 comprises 13 residues. CDR3 loop: CASSPGTGYEAFF. For the CDR3, the DNA is TGTGCCAGCTCACCAGGGACGGGCTATGAAGCTTTCTTT.

This clone has just one count. This chain joins TRBV5-1 and TRBJ2-3, with TRBD2 matching over 9 bases. V lost 0 bases and J lost 4; bases outside the gene matches: 0. The CDR3 spans 14 residues. Germline lookup yields CDR1 SGHRS and CDR2 YFSETQ. CDR3 nucleotides: TGCGCCAGCAGCTTGGGGACTAGCGCAGATACGCAGTATTTT. This codes for CASSLGTSADTQYF.

This clone was counted only a few times. This chain links TRBV9 with TRBJ2-7; 10 nucleotides align to TRBD2. The germline V gene encodes CDR1 SGDLS and CDR2 YYNGEE. This CDR3 comprises 15 residues. Unmatched junction bases numbered 6, after V lost 3 bases and J lost 3 bases. In DNA form, the CDR3 reads TGTGCCAGCAGCGCACCCGGGACTAGCGTCTACGAGCAGTACTTC. Its translation: CASSAPGTSVYEQYF. Using reference TRBV9 and TRBJ2-7 for the parts outside the CDR3, the full variable domain is DSGVTQTPKHLITATGQRVTLRCSPRSGDLSVYWYQQSLDQGLQFLIQYYNGEERAKGNILERFSAQQFPDLHSELNLSSLELGDSALYFCASSAPGTSVYEQYFGPGTRLTVT.

In DNA, the CDR3 is TGTGCCAGCAGGGGCTCGTTCTCTGGAAACACCATATATTTT. Its protein is CASRGSFSGNTIYF. The chain employs TRBV6-5 and TRBJ1-3; D not resolved. The V gene's germline CDR1 is MNHEY and CDR2 SVGAGI. With 6 bases removed from V and 0 bases from J, the gap between germline ends came to 9 bases. This CDR3 is built from 14 residues.

This rearrangement joins TRBV29-1 to TRBJ2-5, with D perhaps matching TRBD2 (6 bases). There are 14 residues in the CDR3. Between the trimmed V and J ends, which lost 1 base and 7 bases, there was a span of 16 bases. The V gene's germline CDR1 is SQVTM and CDR2 ANQGSEA. CDR3 sequence: CSVEGRTIGGTQYF. CDR3 nucleotide sequence: TGCAGCGTTGAAGGACGTACCATCGGGGGGACCCAGTACTTC.

The chain is built from TRBV25-1 and TRBJ2-2, with TRBD2 matching 10 bases. Germline V gene sequence: CDR1 MGHDK, CDR2 SYGVNS. The trim removed 7 bases at V and 2 bases at J, leaving 4 bases unmatched. The CDR3 runs 15 residues. CDR3 loop: CASTRLAGNTGELFF. The CDR3 DNA is TGTGCCAGCACAAGACTAGCGGGCAACACCGGGGAGCTGTTTTTT.

This clone was recorded once. V and J are TRBV2 and TRBJ1-5; 8 bases fit TRBD1. Germline V gene sequence: CDR1 SNHLY, CDR2 FYNNEI. The CDR3 is made up of 13 amino acids. With V trimmed by 6 bases and J by 7 bases, 5 bases remained unmatched. The CDR3 loop reads CASRETGDQPQHF. CDR3 nucleotide sequence: TGTGCCAGCAGAGAGACAGGGGACCAGCCCCAGCATTTT. Using reference TRBV2 and TRBJ1-5 for the parts outside the CDR3, the full variable domain is EPEVTQTPSHQVTQMGQEVILRCVPISNHLYFYWYRQILGQKVEFLVSFYNNEISEKSEIFDDQFSVERPDGSNFTLKIRSTKLEDSAMYFCASRETGDQPQHFGDGTRLSIL.

The V gene is TRBV7-9, the J gene TRBJ2-1, with 7 nucleotides matching TRBD2. Germline V gene sequence: CDR1 SEHNR, CDR2 FQNEAQ (reference sequence). The CDR3 length is 12 residues. This chain's CDR3 is CAAGGINNEQFF. CDR3 bases: TGTGCAGCCGGGGGGATAAACAATGAGCAGTTCTTC. Full variable domain (outside the CDR3, taken from reference TRBV7-9 and TRBJ2-1): DTGVSQNPRHKITKRGQNVTFRCDPISEHNRLYWYRQTLGQGPEFLTYFQNEAQLEKSRLLSDRFSAERPKGSFSTLEIQRTEQGDSAMYLCAAGGINNEQFFGPGTRLTVL.

The chain uses TRBV7-2 and TRBJ1-1, with TRBD1 matching over 7 bases. The CDR3 sequence is 15 residues long. J was trimmed by 3 bases and V by 0 bases; bases with no gene match: 4. Germline CDR1 is SGHTA and CDR2 is FQGNSA. In DNA, the CDR3 is TGTGCCAGCAGCTTAGCGGCAGGGGGGCACACTGAAGCTTTCTTT. It is translated as CASSLAAGGHTEAFF.

This chain joins TRBV5-1 and TRBJ2-5; D gene unclear. The germline CDR1 and CDR2 sequences are SGHRS and YFSETQ. Between the trimmed V and J ends, which lost 4 bases and 2 bases, there was a span of 3 bases. CDR3 length equals 11 residues. This CDR3 reads CASSLQETQYF. CDR3 DNA sequence: TGCGCCAGCAGCCTACAAGAGACCCAGTACTTC.

This clone was recorded a few times. The rearrangement joins TRBV5-4 to TRBJ1-5, with TRBD1 matching over 7 bases. J lost 5 bases, V lost 0 bases, and 5 bases had no gene match. The CDR3 is made up of 15 amino acids. From germline, CDR1 is SGHNT and CDR2 YYREEE (reference sequence). CDR3 sequence: CASSLDRGQYQPQHF. CDR3 sequence (DNA): TGTGCCAGCAGCTTGGACAGGGGTCAATATCAGCCCCAGCATTTT.

The chain links TRBV2 to TRBJ2-7; D is undetermined. The germline V gene encodes CDR1 SNHLY and CDR2 FYNNEI. Trimming pared 5 bases from V and 2 bases from J, leaving 10 bases between. This CDR3 has 13 amino acids. This CDR3 reads CASSPPFTYEQYF. The CDR3 DNA sequence: TGTGCCAGCAGTCCCCCATTTACCTACGAGCAGTACTTC.

The J gene is TRBJ1-5, the V gene TRBV18; no definite D call. V lost 3 bases to trimming and J lost 5 bases, with 11 bases between them. This CDR3 is built from 14 residues. CDR1 is KGHSH and CDR2 is LQKENI in the germline V gene. The CDR3 DNA reads as TGTGCCAGCTCACCTGATGTACCGGATCAGCCCCAGCATTTT. Residues: CASSPDVPDQPQHF.

On this clone itself: Compared with germline, one end of the junction differs, possibly owing to a read error. The chain is built from TRBV4-1 and TRBJ1-2; 7 nucleotides match TRBD1. Per the germline V gene, CDR1 is MGHRA and CDR2 is YSYEKL. There are 14 residues in the CDR3. The DNA for the CDR3 is TGCGCCAGCAGCCTGGGGCTCGACAGGGACGGGTTGTACTTC. This translates into CASSLGLDRDGLYF.

This clone has only one observation. The chain joins TRBV11-2 to TRBJ2-3, with D perhaps TRBD1 (6 bases). The CDR3 contains 15 residues. V was trimmed by 4 bases and J by 8 bases, leaving 19 bases between them. From germline, CDR1 is SGHAT and CDR2 FQNNGV. The CDR3 nucleotides read TGTGCCAGCAGCTCAACCAGGGGCCGGGGCCCTACGCAGTATTTT. It is translated as CASSSTRGRGPTQYF.

This clone was counted once. The chain is built from TRBV12-3 or TRBV12-4 and TRBJ2-7; D possibly matches TRBD1 or TRBD2 (6 bases each). V dropped 8 bases and J dropped 2 bases, with 10 bases sitting between them. There are 12 residues in the CDR3. DNA of the CDR3: TGTGCCAGCGGAGGGGACACCTACGAGCAGTACTTC. It codes for CASGGDTYEQYF.

This sequence joins TRBV7-2 and TRBJ2-7, with 7 bases fitting TRBD2. V lost 1 base, J lost 2 bases, and 11 bases stayed unmatched. The CDR3 consists of 17 residues. Per germline, CDR1 SGHTA and CDR2 FQGNSA. CDR3 region: CASSLELGLAATYEQYF. The CDR3 nucleotides are TGTGCCAGCAGCTTAGAGCTCGGGCTAGCGGCGACCTACGAGCAGTACTTC.

The gene calls are TRBV6-6 and TRBJ2-2; D might be TRBD1 (5 bases). This CDR3 has 13 residues. V lost 6 bases and J lost 0, with 5 bases in between. Germline lookup yields CDR1 MNHNY and CDR2 SVGAGI (reference sequence). In nucleotides, the CDR3 is TGTGCCAGCAGAGGGGCGAACACCGGGGAGCTGTTTTTT. Protein: CASRGANTGELFF.

The sample holds one count of this clone. The chain has TRBV3-1 (or the pseudogene TRBV3-2) and TRBJ2-4; TRBD1 agrees at 8 bases. Germline CDR1 and CDR2: LGHDT and YNNKEL (reference sequence). CDR3 length equals 17 residues. V shed 4 bases and J 0 bases; nucleotides not matched to a gene: 8. This chain's CDR3 is CASSRQGPRVAKNIQYF. The CDR3 DNA sequence: TGTGCCAGCAGCCGACAGGGGCCCCGGGTAGCCAAAAACATTCAGTACTTC.

The rearrangement uses TRBV19 and TRBJ1-5; the D gene is possibly TRBD1 (5 bases). CDR3 length: 19 residues. Looked up from germline, CDR1 is LNHDA and CDR2 is SQIVND (reference sequence). V was shortened by 5 bases and J by 3 bases, with 26 bases between the two germline ends. The CDR3 coding sequence is TGTGCCAGTAGTGAGGATGCAGGGCCCGTCCCTCCTAACAATCAGCCCCAGCATTTT. Translation gives CASSEDAGPVPPNNQPQHF.

This clone has more than one count but fewer than ten. V is TRBV9 and J is TRBJ2-1; unclear D gene. This CDR3 spans 13 amino acids. Deletions cut 3 bases from V and 7 bases from J, with 11 bases between. Germline assignment: CDR1 SGDLS and CDR2 YYNGEE. CDR3 nucleotide sequence: TGTGCCAGCAGCGAGCACCTGGGGAATGAGCAGTTCTTC. This translates into CASSEHLGNEQFF.

The chain is built from TRBV5-6 and TRBJ2-5; possibly TRBD1 or TRBD2 for D (6 bases each). Germline V CDR1 and CDR2: SGHDT, YYEEEE. Trimming stripped 3 bases from V and 9 bases from J, with 21 bases between. The CDR3 sequence is 15 residues long. The CDR3 region has the DNA TGTGCCAGCAGCTCTAAGCCGGGGTCAGGGGAGGCCCAGTACTTC. This gives the protein CASSSKPGSGEAQYF.

The V call is TRBV10-3, the J call TRBJ1-1; no clear D gene. V was clipped by 0 bases and J by 3 bases, with 20 bases between them. CDR3 size: 18 residues. Germline V gene lookup returns CDR1 ENHRY and CDR2 SYGVKD. CDR3 sequence: CAISESSWQDLWDTEAFF. The CDR3 coding sequence is TGTGCCATCAGTGAGTCGAGTTGGCAGGACCTTTGGGACACTGAAGCTTTCTTT.

The sample holds a few counts of this clone. The rearrangement joins TRBV7-7 to TRBJ2-7; perhaps TRBD2 as D (5 bases). V lost 2 bases and J lost 5, with 10 bases in between. CDR1 is SSHAT and CDR2 is FNYEAQ in the germline V gene (reference sequence). CDR3 length: 13 amino acids. The CDR3 protein is CASSLFFGDEQYF. Here the CDR3 DNA reads TGTGCCAGCAGCTTATTTTTCGGGGACGAGCAGTACTTC.

This rearrangement joins TRBV6-2 or TRBV6-3 to TRBJ2-6; 10 bases match TRBD1. V gave up 6 bases and J gave up 2 bases; unmatched junction bases: 7. The CDR3 runs 17 residues. Germline assignment: CDR1 MNHEY and CDR2 SVGEGT. The CDR3 protein is CASSPGQGSPGANVLTF. DNA for the CDR3: TGTGCCAGCAGCCCGGGACAGGGGAGCCCTGGGGCCAACGTCCTGACTTTC.

The chain combines TRBV9 with TRBJ1-6; TRBD1 matches 12 bases. Trimming took 0 bases from V and 12 from J; bases not matched to a gene: 7. This CDR3 has 16 residues. In germline, CDR1 is SGDLS, CDR2 YYNGEE. In DNA, the CDR3 is TGTGCCAGCAGCGTAGAACCCGGGACAGGGGGCCGACCCCTCCACTTT. This gives the protein CASSVEPGTGGRPLHF.

The gene calls are TRBV6-5 and TRBJ1-2; D not resolved. Germline values: CDR1 MNHEY, CDR2 SVGAGI. The CDR3 sequence is 12 residues long. V was pared by 6 bases and J by 3 bases, with 8 bases between. Here the CDR3 reads CASRAEYYGYTF. CDR3 coding DNA: TGTGCCAGCAGAGCCGAGTACTATGGCTACACCTTC.

The genes are TRBV5-1 and TRBJ2-3, with a tentative D call TRBD2 (5 bases). Germline CDR1 is SGHRS and CDR2 is YFSETQ. The ends were cut back, 4 bases at V and 2 bases at J, with 11 bases in the middle. This CDR3 spans 14 amino acids. CDR3: CASSVGVNTDTQYF. The CDR3 DNA reads TGCGCCAGCAGCGTCGGGGTCAACACAGATACGCAGTATTTT. Supplemented by reference TRBV5-1 and TRBJ2-3, the full variable domain reads KAGVTQTPRYLIKTRGQQVTLSCSPISGHRSVSWYQQTPGQGLQFLFEYFSETQRNKGNFPGRFSGRQFSNSRSEMNVSTLELGDSALYLCASSVGVNTDTQYFGPGTRLTVL.